Listed here are 5 T cell receptor beta chains from one sample, sequenced in a study of blood T cell repertoires in COVID-19. Measured with immunoSEQ multiplex PCR; TCRdb has only the in-frame clones, and not every one. The table has 250,000 or so clones, roughly 86% seen once. The sample comprised PBMCs or T cells enriched from blood (not recorded which). Receptors were obtained from a woman in her 50s who had recovered from COVID-19.

This clone was counted a single time. This chain connects TRBV13 to TRBJ2-1; 9 bases align to TRBD2. Looked up from germline, CDR1 is PRHDT and CDR2 is FYEKMQ (reference sequence). V lost 3 bases to trimming and J lost 7 bases; unmatched junction nucleotides: 1. The CDR3 has 13 amino acids. The chain's CDR3 is CASSLGLANEQFF. The CDR3 DNA follows: TGTGCCAGCAGCTTGGGACTAGCTAATGAGCAGTTCTTC.

V is TRBV28 and J is TRBJ2-4, with TRBD1 as a possible D gene (5 bases). V was cut by 6 bases and J by 1 base, with 13 bases left in between. The CDR3 is 15 amino acids. Germline assignment: CDR1 MDHEN and CDR2 SYDVKM. The CDR3 DNA reads TGTGCCAGCAGCTCAGGGTCCCTGGCCAAAAACATTCAGTACTTC. This translates into CASSSGSLAKNIQYF.

The rearrangement uses TRBV28 and TRBJ2-1; 14 nucleotides agree with TRBD2. The CDR3 is made up of 16 amino acids. The ends lost 7 bases at V and 4 bases at J; junction bases unmatched: 6. CDR1 MDHEN and CDR2 SYDVKM come from the germline V gene. This CDR3 is CASTGLAGGAYNEQFF. CDR3 sequence (DNA): TGTGCCAGCACCGGACTAGCGGGAGGAGCTTACAATGAGCAGTTCTTC. Full variable domain (missing parts from reference TRBV28 and TRBJ2-1): DVKVTQSSRYLVKRTGEKVFLECVQDMDHENMFWYRQDPGLGLRLIYFSYDVKMKEKGDIPEGYSVSREKKERFSLILESASTNQTSMYLCASTGLAGGAYNEQFFGPGTRLTVL.

This chain uses TRBV7-9 with TRBJ2-5; 8 nucleotides line up with TRBD2. Per germline, CDR1 SEHNR and CDR2 FQNEAQ (reference sequence). CDR3 length equals 15 residues. J was trimmed by 4 bases and V by 1 base; bases with no gene match: 5. CDR3 region: CASSLGAGESETQYF. As DNA, the CDR3 is TGTGCCAGCAGCTTAGGAGCGGGAGAATCAGAGACCCAGTACTTC.

This chain uses TRBV24-1 with TRBJ1-2, with 7 bases that match TRBD1. The CDR3 sequence is 14 residues long. Germline values: CDR1 KGHDR, CDR2 SFDVKD. Trimming took 2 bases from V and 2 from J; bases not matched to a gene: 1. CDR3 in amino acids: CATSDWDSNYGYTF. Written as DNA, the CDR3 is TGTGCCACCAGTGATTGGGACAGCAACTATGGCTACACCTTC.